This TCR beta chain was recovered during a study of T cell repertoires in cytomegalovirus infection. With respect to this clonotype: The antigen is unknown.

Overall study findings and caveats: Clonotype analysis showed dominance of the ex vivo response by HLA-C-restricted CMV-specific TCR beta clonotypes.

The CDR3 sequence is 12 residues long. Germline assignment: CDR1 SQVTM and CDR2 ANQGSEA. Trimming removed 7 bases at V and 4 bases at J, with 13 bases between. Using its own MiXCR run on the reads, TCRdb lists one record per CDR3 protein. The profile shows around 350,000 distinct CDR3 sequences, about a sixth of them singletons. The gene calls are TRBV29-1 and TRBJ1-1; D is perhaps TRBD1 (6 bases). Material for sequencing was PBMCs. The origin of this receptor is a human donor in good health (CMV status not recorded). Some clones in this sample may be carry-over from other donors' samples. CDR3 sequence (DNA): TGCAGCGCCGGAGGGGGGATCACTGAAGCTTTCTTT. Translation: CSAGGGITEAFF.